This entry features one T cell receptor (beta chain) sequence. This sample is part of a study of blood T cell repertoires in COVID-19. At the level of the study: Acute and convalescent COVID-19 samples came from the United States, Italy and Spain. T cells, B-cell-depleted T cells, or PBMCs provided the cDNA or gDNA that served as material.

Methods used by the authors: Reference gene primer amplification yielded estimated nucleated cell counts. Profiling relied on immunoSEQ multiplex PCR, and the TCRdb table lists in-frame clones only, not all of them. Clonal size and the V and J genes are those of that table, whereas D and trimming came from the DNA. The sample yields 25,000 or so clones, about 80% seen once. V was shortened by 0 bases and J by 4 bases, with 16 bases between the two germline ends. Germline CDR1 SGHRS, CDR2 YFSETQ. The CDR3 is 16 amino acids. The chain combines TRBV5-1 with TRBJ2-5; the D gene is possibly TRBD2 (6 bases). The source is a man between 65 and 80 years old with active COVID-19. Input material: peripheral blood. The CDR3 DNA is TGCGCCAGCAGCTTGGTGGTCGGGGAGGCAGTAGAGACCCAGTACTTC. Protein product: CASSLVVGEAVETQYF.